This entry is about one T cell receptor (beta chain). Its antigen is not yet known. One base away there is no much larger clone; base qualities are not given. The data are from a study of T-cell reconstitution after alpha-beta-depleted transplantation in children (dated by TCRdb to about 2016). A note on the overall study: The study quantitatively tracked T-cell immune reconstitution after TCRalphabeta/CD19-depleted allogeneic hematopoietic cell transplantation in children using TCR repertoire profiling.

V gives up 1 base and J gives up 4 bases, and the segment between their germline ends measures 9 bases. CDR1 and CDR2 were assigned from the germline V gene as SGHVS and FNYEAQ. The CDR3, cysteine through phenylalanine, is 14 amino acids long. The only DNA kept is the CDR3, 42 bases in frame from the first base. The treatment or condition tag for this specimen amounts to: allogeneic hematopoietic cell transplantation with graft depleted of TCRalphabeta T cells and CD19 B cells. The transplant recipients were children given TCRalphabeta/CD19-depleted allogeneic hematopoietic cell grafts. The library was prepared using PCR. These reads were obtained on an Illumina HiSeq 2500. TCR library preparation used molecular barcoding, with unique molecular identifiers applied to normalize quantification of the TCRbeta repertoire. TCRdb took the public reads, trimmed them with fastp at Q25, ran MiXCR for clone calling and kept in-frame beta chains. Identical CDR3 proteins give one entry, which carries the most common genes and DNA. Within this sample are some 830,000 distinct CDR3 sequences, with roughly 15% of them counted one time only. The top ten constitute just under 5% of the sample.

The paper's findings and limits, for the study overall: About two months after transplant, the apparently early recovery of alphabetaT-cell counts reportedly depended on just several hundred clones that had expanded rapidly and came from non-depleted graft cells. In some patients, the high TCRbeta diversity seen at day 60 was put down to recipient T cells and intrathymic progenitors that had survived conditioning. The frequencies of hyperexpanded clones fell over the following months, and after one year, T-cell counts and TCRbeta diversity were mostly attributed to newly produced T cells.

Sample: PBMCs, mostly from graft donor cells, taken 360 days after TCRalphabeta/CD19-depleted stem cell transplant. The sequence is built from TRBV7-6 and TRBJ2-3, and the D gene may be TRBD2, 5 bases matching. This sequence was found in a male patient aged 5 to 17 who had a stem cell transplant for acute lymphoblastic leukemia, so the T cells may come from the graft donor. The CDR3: CASSLGGFADTQYF. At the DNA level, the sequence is TGTGCCAGCAGCTTAGGAGGGTTTGCAGATACGCAGTATTTT.